Listed below are T cell receptor beta chains from one sample, sequenced in a study of cytomegalovirus exposure and HLA in healthy donors. Data came from immunoSEQ multiplex PCR; TCRdb stores just in-frame clones and leaves some out. The sample consists of tens of thousands of clones, about 97% of them appearing once. Sequenced input: PBMCs. Receptor source: a woman younger than 35 in good health and CMV-seropositive. The CDR3 runs from the conserved cysteine through the conserved F or W. Fields, in order: clone size, V gene, J gene, D gene, CDR3 DNA, CDR3 protein. D genes are given only for firm matches. Size values are once, few and many counts, or a class for expanded clones, and some rows have none.

size: NA
V: TRBV7-9
J: TRBJ2-7
D: NA
DNA: TGTGCCAGCAGCCCCACCCGGGCCTACGAGCAGTACTTC
CDR3: CASSPTRAYEQYF

size: NA
V: TRBV29-1
J: TRBJ2-7
D: NA
DNA: TGCAGCGTTGGGACAGCTACCTACGAGCAGTACTTC
CDR3: CSVGTATYEQYF

size: NA
V: TRBV7-9
J: TRBJ2-1
D: TRBD2
DNA: TGTGCCAGCAGCGGACTAGTTGAGAGCAATGAGCAGTTCTTC
CDR3: CASSGLVESNEQFF

size: NA
V: TRBV20-1
J: TRBJ2-7
D: NA
DNA: TGCAGTGCTAGTACCGCGCGGGAGCAGTACTTC
CDR3: CSASTAREQYF

size: NA
V: TRBV5-1
J: TRBJ2-1
D: TRBD2
DNA: TGCGCCAGCAGCACCGGTAGGACTAGCGGATACAATGAGCAGTTCTTC
CDR3: CASSTGRTSGYNEQFF

size: once
V: TRBV29-1
J: TRBJ1-2
D: NA
DNA: TGCAGCGTTAACCGGCCGGGGTCTAACTATGGCTACACCTTC
CDR3: CSVNRPGSNYGYTF

size: NA
V: TRBV15
J: TRBJ2-7
D: TRBD1
DNA: TGTGCCACCAGCAGCCAAACCATAACAGGGGCCCGCCCATCCTACGAGCAGTACTTC
CDR3: CATSSQTITGARPSYEQYF

size: NA
V: TRBV6-1
J: TRBJ1-1
D: TRBD1
DNA: TGTGCCAGCAGTAGGGACAGGGGTTTTGAAGCTTTCTTT
CDR3: CASSRDRGFEAFF

size: NA
V: TRBV5-1
J: TRBJ2-1
D: TRBD2
DNA: TGCGCCAGCCATGCGGAGACTAGCGGGCCGAGGGTGGCTGAGCAGTTCTTC
CDR3: CASHAETSGPRVAEQFF

size: NA
V: TRBV5-4
J: TRBJ1-2
D: NA
DNA: TGTGCCAGCAGCTTGGAACAGGGTCGAGGGAACTATGGCTACACCTTC
CDR3: CASSLEQGRGNYGYTF

size: NA
V: TRBV11-2
J: TRBJ2-7
D: TRBD2
DNA: TGTGCCAGCAGCTTAGTCGGCAGCGGGAGAGACTACGAGCAGTACTTC
CDR3: CASSLVGSGRDYEQYF

size: NA
V: TRBV7-8
J: TRBJ1-5
D: NA
DNA: TGTGCCAGCAGCTTAGGGGCCGGGATCTATAGCAATCAGCCCCAGCATTTT
CDR3: CASSLGAGIYSNQPQHF

size: NA
V: TRBV7-6
J: TRBJ2-3
D: NA
DNA: TGTGCCAGCAGCTTAACTAGCCAAAAAACAGATACGCAGTATTTT
CDR3: CASSLTSQKTDTQYF

size: NA
V: TRBV2
J: TRBJ2-1
D: TRBD2
DNA: TGTGCCAGCAGTGGGCTAGCGGGAGAGGAGCAGTTCTTC
CDR3: CASSGLAGEEQFF

size: NA
V: TRBV20-1
J: TRBJ1-2
D: NA
DNA: TGCAGTGCATCAGGGGCCTATGGCTACACCTTC
CDR3: CSASGAYGYTF

size: NA
V: TRBV4-2
J: TRBJ1-5
D: NA
DNA: TGTGCCAGCAGCCTAAACGAACTTGGCAATCAGCCCCAGCATTTT
CDR3: CASSLNELGNQPQHF

size: NA
V: TRBV6-4
J: TRBJ1-2
D: TRBD1
DNA: TGTGCCAGCAGGGGGGACAGGGGACCCCTCAACTATGGCTACACCTTC
CDR3: CASRGDRGPLNYGYTF